A selection of T cell receptor beta chains follows, all from one sample in a study of Ad26.COV2.S vaccination and SARS-CoV-2 variants. The assay was immunoSEQ multiplex PCR, and TCRdb's table has in-frame clones only and misses some. The sample has around 320,000 clones; roughly 80% are singletons. Sequencing was performed on peripheral blood, taken in a trial of Ad26.COV2.S vaccine versus placebo. The receptors originated from a person aged 18-60 years who received the Ad26.COV2.S COVID-19 vaccine or a placebo. CDR3s include the opening cysteine and the closing phenylalanine or tryptophan. Each record gives: V gene, CDR3 length, J gene, D gene, clone size, CDR3 protein, CDR3 DNA. A D gene is named only where the DNA matches it firmly. Only part of the rows carry a size: once, few, many, or a class if the clone is expanded.

TRBV14,15,TRBJ1-1,TRBD1,NA,CASSQQGASYTEAFF,TGTGCCAGCAGCCAACAGGGGGCGAGTTACACTGAAGCTTTCTTT
TRBV7-2,12,TRBJ2-7,NA,NA,CASSLESHEQYF,TGTGCCAGCAGCTTAGAGTCCCACGAGCAGTACTTC
TRBV9,15,TRBJ2-2,TRBD1,NA,CAMPPRDRDYGELFF,TGTGCCATGCCCCCTCGGGACAGGGACTACGGGGAGCTGTTTTTT
TRBV28,12,TRBJ1-1,NA,once,CASSRGLAEAFF,TGTGCCAGCAGCCGCGGTCTGGCTGAAGCTTTCTTT
TRBV30,12,TRBJ1-1,NA,NA,CAWSVGSIEAFF,TGTGCCTGGAGTGTAGGTTCTATTGAAGCTTTCTTT
TRBV3-1/TRBV3-2,15,TRBJ1-5,NA,NA,CASSQDTDSNQPQHF,TGTGCCAGCAGCCAAGACACAGATAGCAATCAGCCCCAGCATTTT
TRBV9,16,TRBJ2-6,NA,NA,CASSVGDNSGANVLTF,TGTGCCAGCAGCGTAGGGGATAACTCTGGGGCCAACGTCCTGACTTTC
TRBV19,12,TRBJ2-5,TRBD2,NA,CASGGGPETQYF,TGTGCCAGTGGGGGAGGGCCAGAGACCCAGTACTTC
TRBV5-1,16,TRBJ2-2,TRBD2,NA,CASSLAFGGGVGELFF,TGCGCCAGCAGCTTGGCCTTTGGCGGGGGAGTCGGGGAGCTGTTTTTT
TRBV2,12,TRBJ2-1,NA,NA,CASSTTYNEQFF,TGTGCCAGCAGTACAACGTACAATGAGCAGTTCTTC
TRBV6-5,15,TRBJ1-6,NA,NA,CASRAFGGSNSPLHF,TGTGCCAGCAGAGCCTTTGGGGGGTCTAATTCACCCCTCCACTTT
TRBV19,14,TRBJ2-1,TRBD1,NA,CASSTTGGGGEQFF,TGTGCCAGTAGTACGACAGGGGGCGGGGGAGAGCAGTTCTTC